These T cell receptor beta chains were read from a single sample in a study of blood T cell repertoires in COVID-19. The repertoire was sequenced with immunoSEQ multiplex PCR; TCRdb's copy has only in-frame clones and lacks some. The data hold roughly 180,000 clones, with 82% observed a single time. The sample consisted of peripheral blood. The receptors were gathered from an elderly woman with active or convalescent COVID-19. Both conserved end residues are part of each CDR3. A D gene is named only where the DNA matches it firmly. Clone size is given for some rows only: seen once, a few or many times, or a class if the clone is expanded.

NA,TRBJ2-7,NA,TRBV13,TGTGCCAGCAGCTTAGGTGCGCCCTACGAGCAGTACTTC,CASSLGAPYEQYF
NA,TRBJ1-1,NA,TRBV5-1,TGCGCCAGCAGCTTGTTCGAGGCTACCAGCACTGAAGCTTTCTTT,CASSLFEATSTEAFF
NA,TRBJ2-2,NA,TRBV9,TGTGCCAGCAGCGTTGTGACAGAGAACACCGGGGAGCTGTTTTTT,CASSVVTENTGELFF
NA,TRBJ1-5,TRBD1,TRBV5-6,TGTGCCAGCAGCTTGAGTGTGGCAGGGGGTAGGGGCAATCAGCCCCAGCATTTT,CASSLSVAGGRGNQPQHF
NA,TRBJ2-1,TRBD1,TRBV5-1,TGCGCCAGCAGCTTGGCCGGGGGACAGGGTAATGAGCAGTTCTTC,CASSLAGGQGNEQFF
NA,TRBJ2-5,TRBD1,TRBV15,TGTGCCACCAGCAGGGACAGGGGGCGCCGGGGAGAGACCCAGTACTTC,CATSRDRGRRGETQYF
NA,TRBJ2-1,NA,TRBV9,TGTGCCAGCAGCGTACAGGGCCCCAACAATGAGCAGTTCTTC,CASSVQGPNNEQFF
NA,TRBJ1-1,NA,TRBV12-3/TRBV12-4,TGTGCCAGCAGTTTTCAAAACACTGAAGCTTTCTTT,CASSFQNTEAFF
NA,TRBJ2-6,NA,TRBV21-1,TGTGCCAGCAGCAAGGGACACTGCTCTGGGGCCAACGTCCTGACTTTC,CASSKGHCSGANVLTF
NA,TRBJ2-7,TRBD1,TRBV9,TGTGCCAGCAGCGAGGGCTTGGGACAGGGTTTCTACGAGCAGTACTTC,CASSEGLGQGFYEQYF
NA,TRBJ2-3,TRBD2,TRBV5-8,TGTGCCAGCAGCTTGACCCTAGCGGCGCGCACAGATACGCAGTATTTT,CASSLTLAARTDTQYF
NA,TRBJ1-6,TRBD1,TRBV6-1,TGTGCCAGCAGTGAAAGGACAGGCTCCTATAATTCACCCCTCCACTTT,CASSERTGSYNSPLHF
NA,TRBJ2-1,TRBD2,TRBV6-4,TGTGCCAGCAGTGCGGGGGGGCTAGGGAATGAGCAGTTCTTC,CASSAGGLGNEQFF
NA,TRBJ2-2,NA,TRBV5-8,TGTGCCAGCAGCCCCGGGGTAGCGGCGAACACCGGGGAGCTGTTTTTT,CASSPGVAANTGELFF
NA,TRBJ1-6,NA,TRBV2,TGTGCCAGCAGTGAAGAGGGGGGGTTCTTGACGACACCCCTCCACTTT,CASSEEGGFLTTPLHF
NA,TRBJ2-3,TRBD2,TRBV15,TGTGCCACCGTTACATCTAGCGGGAGATTGTCAACAGATACGCAGTATTTT,CATVTSSGRLSTDTQYF
NA,TRBJ2-1,NA,TRBV28,TGTGCCAGCACTCTCGCGGGGAGCTCCTACAATGAGCAGTTCTTC,CASTLAGSSYNEQFF
NA,TRBJ1-1,NA,TRBV6-5,TGTGCCAGCAGTCCCGCAGGGATTGAAGCTTTCTTT,CASSPAGIEAFF
NA,TRBJ2-1,NA,TRBV5-1,TGCGCCAGCAGCTTGCGCCCACTAGCCATATGGCAGTTCTTC,CASSLRPLAIWQFF
NA,TRBJ2-3,TRBD1,TRBV19,TGTGCCAGTGGACAGGGTCCAGATACGCAGTATTTT,CASGQGPDTQYF
NA,TRBJ1-1,NA,TRBV2,TGTGCCAGCAGCCCAACGACATCCTCAATACTAGCTTTCTTT,CASSPTTSSILAFF
few,TRBJ2-1,NA,TRBV9,TGTGCCAGCAGCCCCCGGACTTACCCCTCCTACAATGAGCAGTTCTTC,CASSPRTYPSYNEQFF
NA,TRBJ2-2,TRBD1,TRBV18,TGTGCCAGCTCACCCCGGACAGGGAAAGGTGCCGGGGAGCTGTTTTTT,CASSPRTGKGAGELFF
few,TRBJ2-7,TRBD2,TRBV24-1,TGTGCCACCAGCCGGGGGGGGTTGGAGCAGTACTTC,CATSRGGLEQYF
NA,TRBJ2-1,TRBD2,TRBV18,TGTGCCAGCTCACGACTAGCGGGATCCCCCAATGAGCAGTTCTTC,CASSRLAGSPNEQFF
NA,TRBJ2-7,TRBD2,TRBV7-8,TGTGCCAGCAGGGTGACTAGCGGGAGGGGGTACGAGCAGTACTTC,CASRVTSGRGYEQYF
NA,TRBJ1-6,NA,TRBV5-6,TGTGCCAGCAGCTTGGGAGGCCCTAGCTCCTATAATTCACCCCTCCACTTT,CASSLGGPSSYNSPLHF
few,TRBJ2-2,TRBD1,TRBV19,TGTGCCAGTAAGGCCAGGGGGTATACCGGGGAGCTGTTTTTT,CASKARGYTGELFF
few,TRBJ2-1,TRBD1,TRBV5-1,TGCGCCAGCAGCTTGGGGGGACAGGGGCTAAGCTCCTACAATGAGCAGTTCTTC,CASSLGGQGLSSYNEQFF
NA,TRBJ1-5,NA,TRBV6-5,TGTGCCAGCAGTTATACAGCGGATAGCAATCATCCCCAGCATTTT,CASSYTADSNHPQHF
NA,TRBJ1-3,TRBD1,TRBV28,TGTGCCACAGTGAGGGGCAGGGGGCTAGGCCCTGGAAACACCATATATTTT,CATVRGRGLGPGNTIYF
once,TRBJ1-1,NA,TRBV5-1,TGCGCCAGCAGCTTGGAATCAGGGGCCTACACTGAAGCTTTCTTT,CASSLESGAYTEAFF
NA,TRBJ1-1,NA,TRBV27,TGTGCCAGCAGTCTGCGGCCACAGAACACTGAAGCTTTCTTT,CASSLRPQNTEAFF
NA,TRBJ1-6,NA,TRBV2,TGTGCCAGCAGTGAACTGAAAGCGGAAGGTCCCCTCCACTTT,CASSELKAEGPLHF
NA,TRBJ2-5,NA,TRBV7-2,TGTGCCAGCAGCCCAAGCTGGGCCGGAGAGACCCAGTACTTC,CASSPSWAGETQYF
many,TRBJ1-1,NA,TRBV28,TGTGCCAGCAGTTTTAGGAGTCGACCACAGGGATTGAACACTGAAGCTTTCTTT,CASSFRSRPQGLNTEAFF
NA,TRBJ1-3,NA,TRBV13,TGTGCCAGCAGTACCAGGTCGAGAGGAAACACCATATATTTT,CASSTRSRGNTIYF
NA,TRBJ1-1,NA,TRBV29-1,TGCAGCGTCTACAGGGTAGACACTGAAGCTTTCTTT,CSVYRVDTEAFF
NA,TRBJ2-3,TRBD2,TRBV10-1,TGCGCCAGCAGCAAGAGCGGGATAGATACGCAGTATTTT,CASSKSGIDTQYF
NA,TRBJ1-2,NA,TRBV18,TGTGCCAGCTCACTCCTGGGAGATGGCTACACCTTC,CASSLLGDGYTF
NA,TRBJ2-1,TRBD2,TRBV5-1,TGCGCCAGCAGCTTGGAGCTAGCGGGGCACAATGAGCAGTTCTTC,CASSLELAGHNEQFF
once,TRBJ1-3,TRBD1,TRBV19,TGTGCCAGTACCCTGCAGGGGGCAACTGGAAACACCATATATTTT,CASTLQGATGNTIYF
NA,TRBJ1-4,NA,TRBV5-1,TGCGCCAGCACCGTCGACGGTGGGGGAGGTGAAAAACTGTTTTTT,CASTVDGGGGEKLFF
NA,TRBJ1-3,TRBD1,TRBV19,TGTGCCAGTTCCGGGACAGGGGGATCTGGAAACACCATATATTTT,CASSGTGGSGNTIYF
NA,TRBJ2-6,NA,TRBV5-8,TGTGCCAGCAGCTTGGTTAACACTGGGGCCAACGTCCTGACTTTC,CASSLVNTGANVLTF
NA,TRBJ1-1,NA,TRBV12-3/TRBV12-4,TGTGCCAGCAGTTCGGGACAGAACACTGAAGCTTTCTTT,CASSSGQNTEAFF
NA,TRBJ2-1,TRBD2,TRBV12-5,TGTGCTAGTGGTCCCGTGACGAGCGGGAGCTACAATGAGCAGTTCTTC,CASGPVTSGSYNEQFF
few,TRBJ2-3,TRBD2,TRBV9,TGTGCCAGCACCGTAGCGGGAGGACCCACAGATACGCAGTATTTT,CASTVAGGPTDTQYF
NA,TRBJ2-1,NA,TRBV11-2,TGTGCCAGCAGCTTAGTAGCGAAGACCTACAATGAGCAGTTCTTC,CASSLVAKTYNEQFF
once,TRBJ1-4,NA,TRBV5-1,TGCGCCAGCAGCCTTGGGCGGGGAGATGGTGAAAAACTGTTTTTT,CASSLGRGDGEKLFF
once,TRBJ2-5,TRBD2,TRBV28,TGTGCCGCGGGGGGCGTCCAAGAGACCCAGTACTTC,CAAGGVQETQYF
NA,TRBJ1-2,TRBD1,TRBV28,TGTGCCAGCAGTTCCTCCGGGACAGGAGGCTATGGCTACACCTTC,CASSSSGTGGYGYTF
once,TRBJ2-1,NA,TRBV4-2,TGTGCCAGCAGCCAAGATAGAGGATTCGAGCAGTTCTTC,CASSQDRGFEQFF
NA,TRBJ1-2,TRBD1,TRBV2,TGTGCCAGCAGTGAAAGGATGGGACAGGGGGGGTATGGCTACACCTTC,CASSERMGQGGYGYTF
NA,TRBJ2-7,NA,TRBV7-7,TGTGCTAGCAGCTTAGCCCGGGGGTCGAATTACGAGCAGTACTTC,CASSLARGSNYEQYF